These T cell receptor beta chains were read from a single sample in a study of blood T cell repertoires in COVID-19. The data were produced by immunoSEQ multiplex PCR, yet TCRdb's version contains in-frame clones alone and is incomplete. The table includes over 250,000 clones, about 88% detected once. The material sequenced was peripheral blood. These receptors were obtained from a human donor with COVID-19, enrolled during active disease. The donor label of this sample is uncertain. The CDR3 runs from the conserved cysteine through the conserved F or W. The order of the fields is CDR3 length, D gene, V gene, clone size, J gene, CDR3 DNA, CDR3 protein. The D gene is left open where the match is weak. The size field is filled for only some rows; it gives once, few, many or a size class.

length: 13
D: TRBD1
V: TRBV29-1
size: -
J: TRBJ2-7
DNA: TGCAGCGTTGAAAGGGACAGGGGGAATGAGCAGTACTTC
CDR3: CSVERDRGNEQYF

length: 13
D: -
V: TRBV19
size: -
J: TRBJ2-5
DNA: TGTGCCAGTAGCGGGATGGGCCGGAGGGCCCAGTACTTC
CDR3: CASSGMGRRAQYF

length: 16
D: TRBD2
V: TRBV7-2
size: -
J: TRBJ2-1
DNA: TGTGCCAGCAGCTTCGTACTAGCGGGAGGGCACAATGAGCAGTTCTTC
CDR3: CASSFVLAGGHNEQFF

length: 18
D: TRBD1
V: TRBV19
size: -
J: TRBJ1-1
DNA: TGTGCCAGTAGTATTACATTTCCGGGACAGGGATTGAACACTGAAGCTTTCTTT
CDR3: CASSITFPGQGLNTEAFF

length: 14
D: TRBD1
V: TRBV2
size: -
J: TRBJ1-1
DNA: TGTGCCAGCAGTGGGACAGGGACCAACACTGAAGCTTTCTTT
CDR3: CASSGTGTNTEAFF

length: 15
D: -
V: TRBV7-8
size: -
J: TRBJ1-2
DNA: TGTGCCAGCAGCCCCGTCGAGGAGATAAACTATGGCTACACCTTC
CDR3: CASSPVEEINYGYTF

length: 13
D: -
V: TRBV6-2/TRBV6-3
size: -
J: TRBJ2-3
DNA: TGTGCCAGCAGCGCGGGACTCCCGATTCATCAGTATTTT
CDR3: CASSAGLPIHQYF

length: 14
D: -
V: TRBV3-1/TRBV3-2
size: -
J: TRBJ1-2
DNA: TGTGCCAGCAGCCAAGAACCAGGGGAACGTGGCTACACCTTC
CDR3: CASSQEPGERGYTF

length: 11
D: -
V: TRBV6-6
size: -
J: TRBJ2-7
DNA: TGTGCCAGCAGTCCAGGGCGCGAGCAGTACTTC
CDR3: CASSPGREQYF

length: 15
D: TRBD1
V: TRBV27
size: once
J: TRBJ2-7
DNA: TGTGCCAGCAGTTTAGGCGGACAGGGGTGGAGGGAGCAGTACTTC
CDR3: CASSLGGQGWREQYF